This is a list of T cell receptor beta chains from one sample in a study of blood T cells in healthy people across ages. One entry per CDR3 protein results from TCRdb running MiXCR on the 5' RACE reads. The sample carries about 2 million distinct CDR3 sequences, just under 50% recorded once. Sequenced material: blood. These TCRs come from a woman aged 40 to 55 in good health. Both conserved end residues are part of each CDR3. D genes are given only for firm matches. The listing skips clone size in some rows; elsewhere it reads once, few, many or a size class.

J gene	V gene	clone size	D gene	CDR3 DNA	CDR3 protein
TRBJ2-4	TRBV4-3	NA	NA	TGCGCCAGCAGCCAAGAGAAATCGGGGAACAAAAACATTCAGTACTTC	CASSQEKSGNKNIQYF
TRBJ2-3	TRBV24-1	NA	NA	TGTGCCACCAGTGACCCAACCCTTGCCTCGGCAGATACGCAGTATTTT	CATSDPTLASADTQYF
TRBJ1-5	TRBV7-9	once	TRBD1	TGTGCCAGCAGCGGGACAGGATCTGAGCCCCAGCATTTT	CASSGTGSEPQHF
TRBJ2-5	TRBV5-4	NA	NA	TGTGCCAGCAGCCTACAAGGGGTAGTGGAGACCCAGTACTTC	CASSLQGVVETQYF
TRBJ2-5	TRBV4-3	NA	TRBD1	TGCGCCAGCAGCCAAGGGGACAGGGGGCTGGAGACCCAGTACTTC	CASSQGDRGLETQYF
TRBJ2-3	TRBV4-3	few	NA	TGCGCCAGCAGCTACGACCCAGGGGAAACAGATACGCAGTATTTT	CASSYDPGETDTQYF
TRBJ2-3	TRBV20-1	many	NA	TGCAGTGCTCCACACGGGCAGACTAGCACAGATACGCAGTATTTT	CSAPHGQTSTDTQYF
TRBJ2-1	TRBV20-1	NA	NA	TGCAGTGCTAGGTCCACGGGAAATGAGCAGTTCTTC	CSARSTGNEQFF
TRBJ1-2	TRBV4-1	NA	TRBD1	TGCGCCAGCAGCGCGACAGGGGTCGGTGGCTACACCTTC	CASSATGVGGYTF
TRBJ2-5	TRBV4-2	NA	NA	TGTGCCAGCAGCCAAGATGTCGGGGCCCGGGAGACCCAGTACTTC	CASSQDVGARETQYF
TRBJ2-7	TRBV4-1	NA	NA	TGCGCCAGCAGCCAAGAAGCGAGCGGACCATCCTACGAGCAGTACTTC	CASSQEASGPSYEQYF
TRBJ1-2	TRBV5-1	NA	NA	TGCGCCAGCAGCTCCGATCCCGGGGCAGGCGACTATGGCTACACCTTC	CASSSDPGAGDYGYTF
TRBJ2-1	TRBV27	NA	NA	TGTGCCAGCAGTCAGGGTGTCGACCCCCTCTTGGATGAGCAGTTCTTC	CASSQGVDPLLDEQFF
TRBJ2-3	TRBV18	NA	NA	TGTGCCAGCCCACGGCCGGGGGCTTATAGCACAGATACGCAGTATTTT	CASPRPGAYSTDTQYF
TRBJ1-2	TRBV4-2	NA	NA	TGTGCCAGCAGCCAAGACCGGGCAGGGAATGACTATGGCTACACCTTC	CASSQDRAGNDYGYTF
TRBJ1-2	TRBV7-9	NA	NA	TGTGCCAGCAGCCCCCTGAGGGACTTCTATGACACCTTC	CASSPLRDFYDTF
TRBJ1-6	TRBV15	NA	NA	TGTGCCACCAGCGCCGAGGGTTTCGGTTCACCCCTCCACTTT	CATSAEGFGSPLHF
TRBJ2-7	TRBV29-1	once	TRBD1	TGCAGCGTTGGGACAGGGCCCTACGGGCAGTACTTC	CSVGTGPYGQYF
TRBJ2-5	TRBV20-1	NA	TRBD1	TGCAGTGCTCCAGATCCCGGGACAGGGTTCGCATCCCAAGAGACCCAGTACTTC	CSAPDPGTGFASQETQYF
TRBJ2-3	TRBV6-2/TRBV6-3	NA	TRBD2	TGTGCCAGCAGCACTAGCGGGGGGGCCGGTACGCAGTATTTT	CASSTSGGAGTQYF
TRBJ1-2	TRBV7-2	few	NA	TGTGCCAGCAGCGCCAGGACGGGCGGCTACACCTTC	CASSARTGGYTF
TRBJ2-7	TRBV4-3	few	NA	TGCGCCAGCAGCCACCCAAGTGCGAGGGGCGAGCAGTACTTC	CASSHPSARGEQYF
TRBJ2-3	TRBV24-1	NA	TRBD2	TGTGCCACCAGTGGGGTAGCGGGGGTCACAGATACGCAGTATTTT	CATSGVAGVTDTQYF
TRBJ2-1	TRBV5-1	NA	NA	TGCGCCAGCAGCCGACCAGCCCGTGCCCAGTTCTTC	CASSRPARAQFF
TRBJ2-1	TRBV20-1	few	NA	TGCAGTGCTAGAGATTTCGGTGGGGCGGGGCCCAATGAGCAGTTCTTC	CSARDFGGAGPNEQFF
TRBJ2-1	TRBV6-5	NA	NA	TGTGCCAGCAGTTACTCAAGTGAGTGGGCCTCCAATGAGCAGTTCTTC	CASSYSSEWASNEQFF
TRBJ2-5	TRBV25-1	NA	NA	TGTGCCAGCAGTGAGGTCGCCCAAGAGACCCAGTACTTC	CASSEVAQETQYF
TRBJ2-7	TRBV27	NA	TRBD2	TGTGCCAGCAGTCAGCGGGGGGGCCGTTCTTACGAGCAGTACTTC	CASSQRGGRSYEQYF
TRBJ1-2	TRBV7-2	NA	TRBD1	TGTGCCAGCAGCCCCCGGGACAGAGGTGGCTACACCTTC	CASSPRDRGGYTF
TRBJ2-3	TRBV7-2	many	NA	TGTGCCAGCAGCCCCGGGACGGCAACAGATACGCAGTATTTT	CASSPGTATDTQYF
TRBJ2-5	TRBV29-1	NA	NA	TGCAGCGTTGTGAGCCCCGGGACCCAGTACTTC	CSVVSPGTQYF
TRBJ2-5	TRBV25-1	NA	NA	TGTGCCAGCAGTGGGAATTTACTACCTCAAGAGACCCAGTACTTC	CASSGNLLPQETQYF
TRBJ2-7	TRBV7-2	NA	NA	TGTGCCAGCAGCTTAGCAAGCGGCAGATCCGACGAGCAGTACTTC	CASSLASGRSDEQYF
TRBJ2-6	TRBV13	NA	NA	TGTGCCAGCACCTCCGGGGCAGGGGTCGGGGCCAACGTCCTGACTTTC	CASTSGAGVGANVLTF
TRBJ2-3	TRBV2	NA	TRBD2	TGTGCCAGCAGTGAAGCCAAAAGGGCGCGGGGGGCCTCCATCGCGACAGATACGCAGTATTTT	CASSEAKRARGASIATDTQYF
TRBJ2-7	TRBV18	few	TRBD1	TGTGCCAGCTCACCCTACGGACAGGCTGCCTACGAGCAGTACTTC	CASSPYGQAAYEQYF